This T cell receptor (beta chain) was retrieved from a study of blood T cells in healthy people across ages. There are 17 residues in the CDR3. Germline V lookup: CDR1 SEHNR, CDR2 FQNEAQ (reference sequence). This clonotype was detected only a few times. Its antigen is undetermined. Germline and junction disagree at one end, which may indicate a read error. Each sample provided at least 5 micrograms of extracted total RNA. Study-wide results and limits: Investigators viewed diversity estimates from one million T cells as underestimates, the study reported. More naive CD4+ cells and higher diversity marked long-lived donors relative to aged donors.

A sample-barcoded 5' primer and a J-beta primer mix were used in a second PCR of about 6 to 12 cycles. TCRdb reprocessed the 5' RACE reads via MiXCR and lists one record per CDR3 protein. The sample has approximately 800,000 distinct CDR3 sequences; under 30% are singletons. The sample also formed part of further work on T cells of mothers and their children.

Source material: blood. J is TRBJ2-1 and V is TRBV7-9; TRBD2 matches 7 bases. This receptor was identified in a boy between 10 and 17 years old in good health. Written as DNA, the CDR3 is TGTGCTAGCAGCCTAGTCTCACTTAGCGGGCCGTACAATGAGCAGTTCTTC. Its translation is CASSLVSLSGPYNEQFF.